A single sample gave rise to the 26 T cell receptor beta chains below, sequenced in a study of blood T cell repertoires in COVID-19. The data were produced by immunoSEQ multiplex PCR, yet TCRdb's version contains in-frame clones alone and is incomplete. This table has under 450,000 clones, roughly 87% appearing once. Sequencing was done on a sample of PBMCs or T cells enriched from blood (not recorded which). The source is a woman in her twenties or thirties who had recovered from COVID-19.

V is TRBV28 and J is TRBJ2-1; TRBD2 matches 7 bases. The CDR3 covers 17 residues. CDR1 and CDR2 from the germline V gene are MDHEN and SYDVKM. J was trimmed by 4 bases and V by 5 bases; bases with no gene match: 14. The chain's CDR3 is CASSLVTELAAYNEQFF. The CDR3 DNA is TGTGCCAGCAGTCTGGTCACCGAGCTAGCGGCATACAATGAGCAGTTCTTC.

There are a few counts of this clone. The chain has TRBV12-3 or TRBV12-4 and TRBJ2-7; maybe TRBD2 (6 bases). With 1 base removed from V and 7 bases from J, the gap between germline ends came to 11 bases. The CDR3 is 13 residues long. The DNA of the CDR3 is TGTGCCAGCAGTTTAGTGGCGGGACGTGAGCAGTACTTC. It codes for CASSLVAGREQYF.

The chain joins TRBV9 to TRBJ1-3; D not resolved. This CDR3 has 15 amino acids. Germline CDR1 reads SGDLS; CDR2 reads YYNGEE. Trimming left V 1 base short and J 0 bases short, with 8 bases between. The CDR3 DNA follows: TGTGCCAGCAGCGTAACACAGAACTCTGGAAACACCATATATTTT. Protein: CASSVTQNSGNTIYF.

This chain connects TRBV3-1 (or the pseudogene TRBV3-2) to TRBJ2-5, with D perhaps matching TRBD2 (6 bases). The germline V gene encodes CDR1 LGHDT and CDR2 YNNKEL (reference sequence). The CDR3 contains 15 residues. Trimming took 0 bases from V and 13 from J, leaving 21 bases between them. The CDR3, as DNA: TGTGCCAGCAGCCAAGATAGGGCGGGGCCCCGGCCGGGGTACTTC. It is translated as CASSQDRAGPRPGYF.

This clone has just a few counts. V is TRBV14 and J is TRBJ2-7; 9 bases match TRBD2. This CDR3 comprises 17 residues. J gave up 3 bases and V 4 bases, and 13 bases lay outside the gene matches. From germline, CDR1 is SGHDN and CDR2 FVKESK. This chain's CDR3 is CASSRGDSGSQDYEQYF. As DNA, the CDR3 is TGTGCCAGCAGCCGGGGGGATAGCGGGAGCCAAGACTACGAGCAGTACTTC.

This clone was seen more than once but under ten times. The chain links TRBV13 to TRBJ1-1; D is unclear. This CDR3 contains 14 residues. Trimming left V 3 bases short and J 3 bases short, with 11 bases between. The germline V gene encodes CDR1 PRHDT and CDR2 FYEKMQ (reference sequence). The CDR3 region has the DNA TGTGCCAGCAGCTTCGGCTACGGGGACACTGAAGCTTTCTTT. The encoded protein is CASSFGYGDTEAFF.

This chain joins TRBV5-1 and TRBJ1-6; maybe TRBD1 (5 bases). This CDR3 is built from 14 residues. The ends were cut back, 3 bases at V and 15 bases at J, with 19 bases in the middle. Germline V gene lookup returns CDR1 SGHRS and CDR2 YFSETQ. CDR3 nucleotides: TGCGCCAGCAGCTCGGGACTCGCCTCCCTAAACCTCCACTTT. Its translation is CASSSGLASLNLHF.

The rearrangement joins TRBV27 to TRBJ2-7; 13 bases agree with TRBD2. Germline V gives CDR1 MNHEY, CDR2 SMNVEV (reference sequence). The CDR3 totals 15 residues. V shed 3 bases, J shed 4 bases, and the junction held 3 bases outside the gene matches. In DNA, the CDR3 is TGTGCCAGCAGTTTCCGACTAGCGGGAGGATACGAGCAGTACTTC. Protein: CASSFRLAGGYEQYF.

CDR3 in DNA: TGTGCCACCAGCAGAGCCCCGACAGGGGCCGGAGGCTACGAGCAGTACTTC. This gives the protein CATSRAPTGAGGYEQYF. The chain has TRBV15 and TRBJ2-7; 8 nucleotides agree with TRBD1. Germline CDR1 is LNHNV and CDR2 is YYDKDF (reference sequence). The CDR3 covers 17 residues. Germline trimming cut 1 base from V and 3 bases from J; bases unmatched to any gene: 11.

Notes on this clone: An end of the junction differs from the germline gene, which may be a read error. This chain joins TRBV29-1 and TRBJ1-2; 7 bases map to TRBD1. The CDR3 sequence is 11 residues long. Germline-derived CDR1 and CDR2 are SQVTM and ANQGSEA. CDR3 sequence (DNA): TGCAGCGCTGAACAGGGGAATGGCTACACCTTC. Translated: CSAEQGNGYTF.

The chain links TRBV2 to TRBJ1-2; tentatively, D is TRBD1 (5 bases). V dropped 8 bases and J dropped 0 bases, with 13 bases sitting between them. This CDR3 has 14 residues. Germline CDR1 SNHLY, CDR2 FYNNEI. CDR3 sequence reads: CASGFGGANYGYTF. The DNA for the CDR3 is TGTGCCAGCGGTTTCGGGGGAGCTAACTATGGCTACACCTTC.

J is TRBJ1-5 and V is TRBV25-1, with D possibly being TRBD1 (5 bases). This CDR3 spans 13 amino acids. V shed 5 bases and J shed 6 bases, with 11 bases lying between them. The V gene's germline CDR1 is MGHDK and CDR2 SYGVNS. The CDR3 DNA is TGTGCCAGCAGTACAGGTTGGGCTCAGCCCCAGCATTTT. Protein product: CASSTGWAQPQHF. The whole variable domain, remainder taken from reference TRBV25-1 and TRBJ1-5, is EADIYQTPRYLVIGTGKKITLECSQTMGHDKMYWYQQDPGMELHLIHYSYGVNSTEKGDLSSESTVSRIRTEHFPLTLESARPSHTSQYLCASSTGWAQPQHFGDGTRLSIL.

The V and J genes are TRBV27 and TRBJ1-6; no reliable D call. Trimming left V 6 bases short and J 5 bases short, with 11 bases between. This CDR3 contains 14 residues. Germline-derived CDR1 and CDR2 are MNHEY and SMNVEV (reference sequence). CDR3 protein: CASSSYQDNSPLHF. CDR3 in DNA: TGTGCCAGCAGCTCCTATCAAGATAATTCACCCCTCCACTTT.

The rearrangement links TRBV19 to TRBJ2-3, with TRBD2 matching 10 bases. The CDR3 sequence is 16 residues long. Losses at the gene ends were 0 bases for V and 3 bases for J; bases not matched to a gene: 3. Germline values: CDR1 LNHDA, CDR2 SQIVND (reference sequence). CDR3 sequence: CASSIELAGLTDTQYF. CDR3 DNA sequence: TGTGCCAGTAGTATAGAACTAGCGGGGTTGACAGATACGCAGTATTTT.

V is TRBV27 and J is TRBJ2-1; 11 nucleotides align to TRBD2. This CDR3 comprises 14 residues. Trimming at V came to 6 bases and at J to 6 bases, leaving 4 bases not matched to a gene. Germline loops: CDR1 MNHEY, CDR2 SMNVEV (reference sequence). The CDR3 DNA reads TGTGCCAGCAGGTTTAGCGGGAGGGCCAATGAGCAGTTCTTC. It is translated as CASRFSGRANEQFF.

This clone was picked up one time. The V and J genes are TRBV30 and TRBJ2-1; 12 bases are a match to TRBD2. Germline V gene lookup returns CDR1 GTSNPN and CDR2 SVGIG (reference sequence). V shed 2 bases and J 2 bases; nucleotides not matched to a gene: 4. This CDR3 region has 16 residues. The CDR3 is CAWSFRTSGAYNEQFF. CDR3 in DNA: TGTGCCTGGAGTTTCCGGACTAGCGGGGCCTACAATGAGCAGTTCTTC. Combining the CDR3 with reference TRBV30 and TRBJ2-1 gives the whole variable domain SQTIHQWPATLVQPVGSPLSLECTVEGTSNPNLYWYRQAAGRGLQLLFYSVGIGQISSEVPQNLSASRPQDRQFILSSKKLLLSDSGFYLCAWSFRTSGAYNEQFFGPGTRLTVL.

This clone has just one count. The V call is TRBV6-4, the J call TRBJ1-6, with a possible D match to TRBD1 (5 bases). Trimming took 2 bases from V and 2 from J, leaving 7 bases between them. The CDR3 runs 15 residues. The germline V gene encodes CDR1 MRHNA and CDR2 SNTAGT. CDR3 residues: CASSDGAAYNSPLHF. CDR3 in DNA: TGTGCCAGCAGTGACGGGGCAGCCTATAATTCACCCCTCCACTTT.

In this sample, this clone turned up a few times. This chain joins TRBV6-5 and TRBJ1-6; a possible D gene is TRBD1 (6 bases). This CDR3 has 13 residues. Germline assignment: CDR1 MNHEY and CDR2 SVGAGI. Between the trimmed V and J ends, which lost 8 bases and 9 bases, there was a span of 14 bases. DNA for the CDR3: TGTGCCAGCTGGGACACGTATCCTTCACCCCTCCACTTT. Translation gives CASWDTYPSPLHF.

This clone was recorded once. CDR3 region: CASSAGPEETQYF. As DNA, the CDR3 is TGCGCCAGCAGCGCGGGGCCTGAAGAGACCCAGTACTTC. This chain links TRBV5-1 with TRBJ2-5, with D perhaps matching TRBD2 (6 bases). Trimming left V 4 bases short and J 3 bases short, with 10 bases between. This CDR3 contains 13 residues. Germline V gene data show CDR1 as SGHRS and CDR2 as YFSETQ.

The CDR3 sequence is CASSSTGGQPQHF. The CDR3 DNA reads as TGTGCCAGCAGCTCGACAGGGGGACAGCCCCAGCATTTT. V is TRBV6-6 and J is TRBJ1-5; 9 bases line up with TRBD1. V was clipped by 6 bases and J by 7 bases; unmatched bases: 4. CDR1 and CDR2 from the germline V gene are MNHNY and SVGAGI (reference sequence). This CDR3 has 13 amino acids.

The chain combines TRBV15 with TRBJ2-1; TRBD1 agrees at 9 bases. CDR3 length: 15 amino acids. CDR1 LNHNV and CDR2 YYDKDF come from the germline V gene (reference sequence). The ends lost 4 bases at V and 2 bases at J; junction bases unmatched: 3. The CDR3 DNA is TGTGCCACCAGCACTGACAGGGGGGCCTACAATGAGCAGTTCTTC. Translated: CATSTDRGAYNEQFF.

The rearrangement uses TRBV20-1 and TRBJ2-1; a possible D gene is TRBD2 (6 bases). Germline V gives CDR1 DFQATT, CDR2 SNEGSKA (reference sequence). This CDR3 has 11 amino acids. Trimming pared 6 bases from V and 8 bases from J, leaving 11 bases between. The DNA for the CDR3 is TGCAGTGCCAAGACTAGTCATGAGCAGTTCTTC. It encodes CSAKTSHEQFF.

The CDR3 DNA reads TGTGCCATCAGCGCCGGGACTAGCGGGACTAACGGGGAGCTGTTTTTT. Protein: CAISAGTSGTNGELFF. This chain uses TRBV10-3 with TRBJ2-2; 13 positions match TRBD2. The CDR3 is made up of 16 amino acids. The J segment lost 7 bases and the V segment lost 6 bases, leaving 8 bases of the junction unmatched. In germline, CDR1 is ENHRY, CDR2 SYGVKD.

V usage is TRBV6-2 or TRBV6-3 and J usage is TRBJ2-6; D gene uncertain. The CDR3 has 15 residues. V shed 2 bases and J shed 4 bases, with 9 bases lying between them. Germline assignment: CDR1 MNHEY and CDR2 SVGEGT. The CDR3 DNA is TGTGCCAGCAGTTACGTGGCAACGGGGGCCAACGTCCTGACTTTC. This encodes CASSYVATGANVLTF.

V and J are TRBV7-2 and TRBJ2-1; TRBD1 aligns across 7 bases. The CDR3 is 15 amino acids. Germline lookup yields CDR1 SGHTA and CDR2 FQGNSA. The trim removed 1 base at V and 4 bases at J, leaving 4 bases unmatched. CDR3: CASSLGTGVYNEQFF. The CDR3 coding sequence is TGTGCCAGCAGCTTAGGCACAGGGGTTTACAATGAGCAGTTCTTC.

For the CDR3, the DNA is TGTGCCAGCAGCCAAGACAGTCGAGGCTACACCTTC. Its translation is CASSQDSRGYTF. V gene TRBV12-3 or TRBV12-4 combines with J gene TRBJ1-2, with D tentatively TRBD1 (5 bases). CDR3 size: 12 residues. Between the trimmed V and J ends, which lost 6 bases and 8 bases, there was a span of 13 bases.